This T cell receptor beta chain was sequenced for a study of blood T cell repertoires in COVID-19. Turning to the study itself: The United States, Italy and Spain supplied acute and convalescent COVID-19 samples. Nucleic acid was either cDNA or gDNA, and it came from T cells, B-cell-depleted T cells, or PBMCs.

Original processing methods: Researchers report that nucleated cell counts were estimated from reference gene primer amplification. The assay was immunoSEQ multiplex PCR, and TCRdb's table has in-frame clones only and misses some. V, J and clone size are those of that table, while D and trimming were read from the DNA. The sample has around 120,000 clones, roughly 88% seen once. Germline V CDR1 and CDR2: SGHRS, YFSETQ. The CDR3 is made up of 16 amino acids. The junction had 7 bases not matched to a gene; V was cut back by 0 bases and J by 5 bases. The V call is TRBV5-1, the J call TRBJ2-3, with 9 bases fitting TRBD2. The sample consisted of peripheral blood. The source of this sequence is a middle-aged man with acute or convalescent COVID-19. The CDR3 DNA sequence: TGCGCCAGCAGCTTGGGTGGCGGGAGGGCCGGAGATACGCAGTATTTT. It translates to CASSLGGGRAGDTQYF.